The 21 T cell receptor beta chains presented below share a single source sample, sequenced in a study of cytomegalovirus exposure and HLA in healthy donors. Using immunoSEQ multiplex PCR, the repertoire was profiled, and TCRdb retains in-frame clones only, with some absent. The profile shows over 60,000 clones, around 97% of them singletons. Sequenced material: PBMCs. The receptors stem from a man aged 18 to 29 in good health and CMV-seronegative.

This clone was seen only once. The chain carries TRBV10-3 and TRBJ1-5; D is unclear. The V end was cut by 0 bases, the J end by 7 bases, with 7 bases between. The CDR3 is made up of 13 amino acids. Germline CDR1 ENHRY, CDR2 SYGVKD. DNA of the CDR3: TGTGCCATCAGTGAGTCCCTCGGGCAGCCCCAGCATTTT. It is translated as CAISESLGQPQHF.

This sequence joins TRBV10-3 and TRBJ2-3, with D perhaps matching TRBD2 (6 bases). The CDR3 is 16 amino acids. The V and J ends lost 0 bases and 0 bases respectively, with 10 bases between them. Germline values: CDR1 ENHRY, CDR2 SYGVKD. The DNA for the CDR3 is TGTGCCATCAGTGAGTCAACTAGCATTAGCACAGATACGCAGTATTTT. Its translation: CAISESTSISTDTQYF.

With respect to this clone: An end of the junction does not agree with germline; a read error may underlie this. CDR3: CASSLADNGEQFF. For the CDR3, the DNA is TGTGCTAGCAGCTTAGCGGACAATGGAGAGCAGTTCTTC. The rearrangement uses TRBV7-7 and TRBJ2-1; D might be TRBD2 (6 bases). The CDR3 extends over 13 amino acids. In germline, CDR1 is SSHAT, CDR2 FNYEAQ (reference sequence). The entire variable domain, with the rest obtained from reference TRBV7-7 and TRBJ2-1, is as follows: GAGVSQSPRYKVTKRGQDVTLRCDPISSHATLYWYQQALGQGPEFLTYFNYEAQPDKSGLPSDRFSAERPEGSISTLTIQRTEQRDSAMYRCASSLADNGEQFFGPGTRLTVL.

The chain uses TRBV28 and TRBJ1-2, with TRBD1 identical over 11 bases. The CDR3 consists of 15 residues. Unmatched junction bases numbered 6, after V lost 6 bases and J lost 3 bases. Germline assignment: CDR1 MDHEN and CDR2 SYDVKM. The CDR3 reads CASRGQGALHYGYTF. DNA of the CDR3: TGTGCCAGCAGAGGACAGGGGGCCCTCCACTATGGCTACACCTTC.

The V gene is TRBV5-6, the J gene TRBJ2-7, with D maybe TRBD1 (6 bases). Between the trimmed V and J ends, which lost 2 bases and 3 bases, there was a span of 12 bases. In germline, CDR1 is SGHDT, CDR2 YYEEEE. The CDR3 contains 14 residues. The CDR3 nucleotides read TGTGCCAGCAGCTTAACAGGGTCGGTCTACGAGCAGTACTTC. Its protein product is CASSLTGSVYEQYF.

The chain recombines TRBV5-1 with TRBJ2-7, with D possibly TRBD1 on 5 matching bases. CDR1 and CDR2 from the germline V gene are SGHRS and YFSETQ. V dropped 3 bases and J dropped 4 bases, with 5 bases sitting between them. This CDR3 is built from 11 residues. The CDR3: CASSSGYEQYF. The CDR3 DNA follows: TGCGCCAGCAGCTCAGGGTACGAGCAGTACTTC.

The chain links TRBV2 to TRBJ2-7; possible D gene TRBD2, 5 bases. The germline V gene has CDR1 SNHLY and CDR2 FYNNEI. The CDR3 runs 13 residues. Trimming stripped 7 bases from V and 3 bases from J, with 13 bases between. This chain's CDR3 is CASTGAGYYEQYF. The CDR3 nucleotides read TGTGCCAGCACCGGCGCGGGTTACTACGAGCAGTACTTC.

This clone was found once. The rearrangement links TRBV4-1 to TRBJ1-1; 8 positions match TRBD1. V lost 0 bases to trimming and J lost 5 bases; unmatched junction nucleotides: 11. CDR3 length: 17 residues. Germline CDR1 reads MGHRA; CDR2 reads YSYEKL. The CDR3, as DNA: TGCGCCAGCAGCCAAGATCGTAGACAGGGGAGGAGAACTGAAGCTTTCTTT. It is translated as CASSQDRRQGRRTEAFF.

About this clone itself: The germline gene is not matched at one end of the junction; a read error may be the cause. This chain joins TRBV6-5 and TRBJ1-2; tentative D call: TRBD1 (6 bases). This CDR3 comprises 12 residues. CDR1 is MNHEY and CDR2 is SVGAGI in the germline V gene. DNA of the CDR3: TGTGCCACCAGTGACAGGTTTTATGGCTACACCTTC. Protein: CATSDRFYGYTF.

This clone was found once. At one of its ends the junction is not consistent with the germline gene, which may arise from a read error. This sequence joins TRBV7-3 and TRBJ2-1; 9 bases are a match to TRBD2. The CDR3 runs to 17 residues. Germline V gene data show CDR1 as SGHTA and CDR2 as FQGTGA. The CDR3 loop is CASSQVAGAFQDNDQFF. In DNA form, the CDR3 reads TGTGCCAGCAGCCAGGTAGCGGGAGCGTTTCAGGACAATGACCAGTTCTTC.

The CDR3 region is CASSPRRLAGVNEQFF. CDR3 bases: TGTGCCAGCAGCCCCCGACGACTAGCGGGAGTCAATGAGCAGTTCTTC. The genes are TRBV9 and TRBJ2-1; 12 bases agree with TRBD2. Per the germline V gene, CDR1 is SGDLS and CDR2 is YYNGEE. V gave up 4 bases and J gave up 6 bases; unmatched junction bases: 8. CDR3 length: 16 residues.

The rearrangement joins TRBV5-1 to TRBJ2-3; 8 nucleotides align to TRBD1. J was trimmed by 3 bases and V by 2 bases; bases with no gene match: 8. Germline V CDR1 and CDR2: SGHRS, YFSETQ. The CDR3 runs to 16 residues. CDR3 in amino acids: CASSFQGAIGTDTQYF. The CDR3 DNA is TGCGCCAGCAGCTTCCAGGGGGCAATTGGGACAGATACGCAGTATTTT.

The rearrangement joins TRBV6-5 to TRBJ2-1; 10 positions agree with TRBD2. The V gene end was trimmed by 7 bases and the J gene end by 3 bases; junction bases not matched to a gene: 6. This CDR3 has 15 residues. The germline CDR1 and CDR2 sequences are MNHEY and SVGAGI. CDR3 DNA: TGTGCCAGCACCCTAGCGGGAGTAGGCTACAATGAGCAGTTCTTC. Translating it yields CASTLAGVGYNEQFF.

The CDR3: CANEHPTRASGSADTQYF. The CDR3 nucleotides read TGTGCCAACGAACACCCCACGAGGGCTAGCGGGAGTGCAGATACGCAGTATTTT. The chain carries TRBV2 and TRBJ2-3, with 10 bases fitting TRBD2. J was trimmed by 4 bases and V by 10 bases; bases with no gene match: 20. This CDR3 spans 18 amino acids. Germline lookup yields CDR1 SNHLY and CDR2 FYNNEI.

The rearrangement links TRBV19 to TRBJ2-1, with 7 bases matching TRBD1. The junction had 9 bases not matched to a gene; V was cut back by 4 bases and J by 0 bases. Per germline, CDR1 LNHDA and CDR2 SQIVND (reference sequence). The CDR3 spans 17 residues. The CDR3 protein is CASSTKRTGASYNEQFF. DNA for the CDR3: TGTGCCAGTAGTACCAAACGGACAGGCGCCTCCTACAATGAGCAGTTCTTC.

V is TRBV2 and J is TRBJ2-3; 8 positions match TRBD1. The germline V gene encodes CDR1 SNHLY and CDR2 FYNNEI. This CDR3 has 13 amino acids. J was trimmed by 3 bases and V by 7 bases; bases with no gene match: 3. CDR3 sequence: CASTRQGTDTQYF. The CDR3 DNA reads TGTGCCAGCACTCGACAGGGGACAGATACGCAGTATTTT.

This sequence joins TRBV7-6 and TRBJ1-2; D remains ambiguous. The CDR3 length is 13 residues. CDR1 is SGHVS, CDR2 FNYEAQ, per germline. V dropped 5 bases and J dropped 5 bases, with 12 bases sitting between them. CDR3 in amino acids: CASSPNSGYGYTF. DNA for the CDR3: TGTGCCAGCAGCCCGAACTCCGGGTATGGCTACACCTTC.

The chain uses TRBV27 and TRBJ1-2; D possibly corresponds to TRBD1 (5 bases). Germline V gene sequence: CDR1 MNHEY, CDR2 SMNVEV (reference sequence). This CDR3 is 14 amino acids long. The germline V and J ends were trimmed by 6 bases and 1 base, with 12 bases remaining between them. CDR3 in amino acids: CASRDTKFNYGYTF. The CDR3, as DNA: TGTGCCAGCAGGGACACTAAATTTAACTATGGCTACACCTTC.

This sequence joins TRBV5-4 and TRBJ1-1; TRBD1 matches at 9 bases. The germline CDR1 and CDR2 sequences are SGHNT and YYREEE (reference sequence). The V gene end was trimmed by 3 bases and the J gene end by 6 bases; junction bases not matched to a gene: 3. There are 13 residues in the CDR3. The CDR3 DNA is TGTGCCAGCAGCTGGGGGACAGGGCCTGAAGCTTTCTTT. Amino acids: CASSWGTGPEAFF.

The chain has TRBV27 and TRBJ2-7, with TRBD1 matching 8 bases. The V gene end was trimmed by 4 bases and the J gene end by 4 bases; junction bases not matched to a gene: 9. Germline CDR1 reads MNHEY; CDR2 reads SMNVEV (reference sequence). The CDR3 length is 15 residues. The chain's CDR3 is CASSSRDRRQYEQYF. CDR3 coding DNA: TGTGCCAGCAGTTCCCGGGACAGGCGGCAATACGAGCAGTACTTC.

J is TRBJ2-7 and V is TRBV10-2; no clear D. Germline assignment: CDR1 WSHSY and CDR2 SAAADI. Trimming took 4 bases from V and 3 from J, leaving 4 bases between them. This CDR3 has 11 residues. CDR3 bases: TGCGCCAGCAGTGTGAGCTACGAGCAGTACTTC. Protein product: CASSVSYEQYF.